Given below is one T cell receptor (beta chain) in context. Antigen specificity is unknown. TCRdb's table, derived via immunoSEQ multiplex PCR, lists solely in-frame clones and lacks some. The table records 85,000 to 130,000 clones, about 87% of them present only once. This sample stems from a study of T cell responses to AZD1222 COVID-19 vaccine. CDR3 length: 15 residues. V lost 5 bases and J 4 bases, leaving 14 bases between the germline ends. The germline gives CDR1 SEHNR, CDR2 FQNEAQ (reference sequence). Overall study results and limits: Regions 160-218 and 743-854 dominated among vaccine-associated CD4 TCRs spanning spike. The peak T cell response came first, and repertoires were sampled only after it.

Sequences were derived from peripheral blood, sampled on day 0 of AZD1222 vaccination. This sequence joins TRBV7-9 and TRBJ2-2; TRBD1 is a possible D gene (6 bases). The clonotype was recovered from an adult in good health. As DNA, the CDR3 is TGTGCCAGCAGCGGTGCATTAGGGGGCACCGGGGAGCTGTTTTTT. The encoded protein is CASSGALGGTGELFF. Variable domain in full (rest from reference TRBV7-9 and TRBJ2-2): DTGVSQNPRHKITKRGQNVTFRCDPISEHNRLYWYRQTLGQGPEFLTYFQNEAQLEKSRLLSDRFSAERPKGSFSTLEIQRTEQGDSAMYLCASSGALGGTGELFFGEGSRLTVL.